A single sample is the source of the 15 T cell receptor beta chains below, sequenced in a study of Graves' ophthalmopathy and Graves' hyperthyroidism. RNA transcripts served as template for amplifying TCR beta CDR3 sequences. HTBI primers were employed in first-round RT-PCR, then a second-round multiplex PCR followed. TCRdb passed the multiplex PCR reads through MiXCR, listing each CDR3 protein once. Of 350,000 or so distinct CDR3 sequences listed, about a sixth are singletons. Sequenced material: peripheral blood. These receptors were collected from an adult man with Graves' ophthalmopathy.

The chain has TRBV15 and TRBJ1-5, with 7 bases fitting TRBD1. V dropped 3 bases and J dropped 9; count of bases not matched to a gene: 2. Germline V lookup: CDR1 LNHNV, CDR2 YYDKDF (reference sequence). The CDR3 contains 12 residues. The CDR3 bases are TGTGCCACCAGCAGGACAGGGTGGCCCCAGCATTTT. Its protein product is CATSRTGWPQHF.

This clonotype was detected ten times or more. The rearrangement links TRBV6-1 to TRBJ2-5; 7 bases are a match to TRBD2. CDR1 is MNHNS and CDR2 is SASEGT in the germline V gene. V lost 6 bases to trimming and J lost 5 bases; unmatched junction nucleotides: 9. The CDR3 spans 14 residues. CDR3 protein: CASRAGGVWETQYF. The CDR3 bases are TGTGCCAGCAGAGCTGGGGGGGTGTGGGAGACCCAGTACTTC.

The table lists this clonotype with a few counts. The CDR3 DNA reads TGTGCCAGCATTATTCAGCAGACCGGGGAGCTGTTTTTT. This encodes CASIIQQTGELFF. V is TRBV6-5 and J is TRBJ2-2; no definite D call. V lost 7 bases and J lost 5, with 11 bases in between. Germline assignment: CDR1 MNHEY and CDR2 SVGAGI. This CDR3 is built from 13 residues.

This clonotype has at least ten counts. V gene TRBV20-1 combines with J gene TRBJ2-5; no reliable D call. The CDR3 loop spans 14 amino acids. The germline gives CDR1 DFQATT, CDR2 SNEGSKA (reference sequence). V was trimmed by 0 bases and J by 6 bases, leaving 14 bases between them. The CDR3: CSARDSRSRQTQYF. The CDR3 nucleotides read TGCAGTGCTAGAGATTCCCGCAGTCGTCAGACCCAGTACTTC.

This clonotype has ten or more counts. Likely a read error: the CDR3 ends without its conserved phenylalanine or tryptophan. The chain links TRBV7-3 to TRBJ2-5; D unclear. CDR3 length: 13 residues. Germline V CDR1 and CDR2: SGHTA, FQGTGA. Trimming removed 2 bases at V and 3 bases at J, with 7 bases between. The CDR3 protein is CASSLPPEETQYL. The CDR3 DNA is TGTGCCAGCAGCTTACCTCCAGAAGAGACCCAGTACCTC.

This clonotype has ten or more counts. The rearrangement links TRBV5-1 to TRBJ1-2; D unresolved. The CDR3 covers 14 residues. Germline CDR1 SGHRS, CDR2 YFSETQ. With 0 bases removed from V and 7 bases from J, the gap between germline ends came to 13 bases. CDR3 protein: CASSLDPFLGGYTF. CDR3 nucleotide sequence: TGCGCCAGCAGCTTGGATCCCTTCTTAGGTGGCTACACCTTC.

This clonotype came up once. This chain uses TRBV6-1 with TRBJ2-2; 12 bases are a match to TRBD2. With V trimmed by 4 bases and J by 7 bases, 7 bases remained unmatched. The CDR3 is 16 residues long. Germline V lookup: CDR1 MNHNS, CDR2 SASEGT. The CDR3 DNA sequence: TGTGCCAGCAGTGCTCTAGCGGGGGGGCCGAACGGGGAGCTGTTTTTT. This codes for CASSALAGGPNGELFF.

This clonotype appeared many times. The J gene is TRBJ2-7, the V gene TRBV2; 7 bases map to TRBD2. V gave up 2 bases and J gave up 4 bases; unmatched junction bases: 5. Germline CDR1 SNHLY, CDR2 FYNNEI. The CDR3 contains 14 residues. The DNA for the CDR3 is TGTGCCAGCAGTGAACGAGCGGGATGGTACGAGCAGTACTTC. It is translated as CASSERAGWYEQYF. The entire variable domain, with the rest obtained from reference TRBV2 and TRBJ2-7, is as follows: EPEVTQTPSHQVTQMGQEVILRCVPISNHLYFYWYRQILGQKVEFLVSFYNNEISEKSEIFDDQFSVERPDGSNFTLKIRSTKLEDSAMYFCASSERAGWYEQYFGPGTRLTVT.

The sample holds many counts of this clonotype. The chain joins TRBV13 to TRBJ2-7, with D maybe TRBD2 (6 bases). CDR1 is PRHDT and CDR2 is FYEKMQ in the germline V gene (reference sequence). Trimming stripped 5 bases from V and 8 bases from J, with 25 bases between. This CDR3 spans 16 amino acids. The CDR3 loop reads CASSTTTGGSVEKQYF. The CDR3 DNA sequence: TGTGCCAGCAGCACTACTACCGGGGGTTCCGTGGAAAAGCAGTACTTC.

In its sample, this clonotype was seen many times. V gene TRBV6-5 combines with J gene TRBJ1-6; possibly TRBD1 for D (6 bases). The V gene lost 6 bases and the J gene lost 7 bases, with 13 bases spanning the gap. The germline gives CDR1 MNHEY, CDR2 SVGAGI. The CDR3 length is 14 residues. CDR3 DNA: TGTGCCAGCAGCGCCCAGGGGACGAATTCACCCCTCCACTTT. Amino acids: CASSAQGTNSPLHF.

This clonotype was recorded many times. The J gene is TRBJ1-3, the V gene TRBV5-6; D is unresolved. Germline V lookup: CDR1 SGHDT, CDR2 YYEEEE. Trimming left V 0 bases short and J 0 bases short, with 7 bases between. The CDR3 extends over 15 amino acids. The CDR3 nucleotides are TGTGCCAGCAGCTTGGGACCGAACTCTGGAAACACCATATATTTT. It encodes CASSLGPNSGNTIYF.

This clonotype has at least ten counts. The J gene is TRBJ2-5, the V gene TRBV30; no clear D. Looked up from germline, CDR1 is GTSNPN and CDR2 is SVGIG (reference sequence). Trimming shortened V by 0 bases and J by 4 bases, and 15 bases separated the two germline ends. The CDR3 has 15 residues. CDR3 amino acids: CAWSVRWGKRETQYF. CDR3 in DNA: TGTGCCTGGAGTGTACGGTGGGGAAAACGAGAGACCCAGTACTTC.

This clonotype has a count of ten or more. The rearrangement joins TRBV20-1 to TRBJ1-5; D possibly corresponds to TRBD1 (6 bases). Germline V lookup: CDR1 DFQATT, CDR2 SNEGSKA (reference sequence). Trimming removed 3 bases from V and 7 bases from J, with 16 bases in between. The CDR3 contains 14 residues. The CDR3 DNA reads TGCAGTGCTAGCATGGACAGTCGGGGCCAGCCCCAGCATTTT. Translating it yields CSASMDSRGQPQHF.

This clonotype was seen repeatedly, ten times or more. The V and J genes are TRBV27 and TRBJ2-7; 10 bases map to TRBD1. There are 18 residues in the CDR3. V shed 5 bases, J shed 2 bases, and the junction held 15 bases outside the gene matches. Germline V gene lookup returns CDR1 MNHEY and CDR2 SMNVEV (reference sequence). The CDR3 DNA reads TGTGCCAGCAGTCTGGGACAGGGGTTTAGGGTCGGACCCTACGAGCAGTACTTC. Translated, it gives CASSLGQGFRVGPYEQYF.

There are a few counts of this clonotype. The chain uses TRBV7-9 and TRBJ2-5, with D unresolved. The CDR3 runs 15 residues. The V end was cut by 1 base, the J end by 0 bases, with 9 bases between. Germline-derived CDR1 and CDR2 are SEHNR and FQNEAQ (reference sequence). CDR3 region: CASSLGILDQETQYF. In nucleotides, the CDR3 is TGTGCCAGCAGCTTAGGGATCCTCGACCAAGAGACCCAGTACTTC.